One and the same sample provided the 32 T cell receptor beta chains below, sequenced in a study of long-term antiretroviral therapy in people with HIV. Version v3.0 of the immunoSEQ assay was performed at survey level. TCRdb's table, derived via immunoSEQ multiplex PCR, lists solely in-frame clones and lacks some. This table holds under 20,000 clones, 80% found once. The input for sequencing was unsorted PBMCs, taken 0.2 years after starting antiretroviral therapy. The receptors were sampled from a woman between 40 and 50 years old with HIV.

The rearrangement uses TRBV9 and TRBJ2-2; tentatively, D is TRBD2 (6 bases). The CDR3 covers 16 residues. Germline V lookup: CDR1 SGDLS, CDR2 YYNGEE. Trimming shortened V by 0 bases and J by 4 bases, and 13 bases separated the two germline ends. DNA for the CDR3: TGTGCCAGCAGCGTAGTCGGTAGCGGACCCACCGGGGAGCTGTTTTTT. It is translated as CASSVVGSGPTGELFF. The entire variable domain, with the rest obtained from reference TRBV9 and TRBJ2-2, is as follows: DSGVTQTPKHLITATGQRVTLRCSPRSGDLSVYWYQQSLDQGLQFLIQYYNGEERAKGNILERFSAQQFPDLHSELNLSSLELGDSALYFCASSVVGSGPTGELFFGEGSRLTVL.

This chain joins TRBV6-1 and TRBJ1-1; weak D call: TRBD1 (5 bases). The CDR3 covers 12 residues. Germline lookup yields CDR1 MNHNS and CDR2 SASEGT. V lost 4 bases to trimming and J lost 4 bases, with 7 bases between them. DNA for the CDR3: TGTGCCAGCAGTGTCCAGGGCACTGAAGCTTTCTTT. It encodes CASSVQGTEAFF.

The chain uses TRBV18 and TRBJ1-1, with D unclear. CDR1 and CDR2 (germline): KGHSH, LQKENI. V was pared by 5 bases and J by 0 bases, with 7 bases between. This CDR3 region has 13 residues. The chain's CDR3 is CASSTDLNTEAFF. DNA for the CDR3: TGTGCCAGCTCAACGGACCTGAACACTGAAGCTTTCTTT.

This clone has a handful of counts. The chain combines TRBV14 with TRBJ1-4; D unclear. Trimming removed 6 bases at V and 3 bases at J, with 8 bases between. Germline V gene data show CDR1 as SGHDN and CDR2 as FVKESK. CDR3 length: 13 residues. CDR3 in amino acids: CASRRRANEKLFF. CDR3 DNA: TGTGCCAGCAGGAGGAGGGCTAATGAAAAACTGTTTTTT. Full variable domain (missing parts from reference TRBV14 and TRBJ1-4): EAGVTQFPSHSVIEKGQTVTLRCDPISGHDNLYWYRRVMGKEIKFLLHFVKESKQDESGMPNNRFLAERTGGTYSTLKVQPAELEDSGVYFCASRRRANEKLFFGSGTQLSVL.

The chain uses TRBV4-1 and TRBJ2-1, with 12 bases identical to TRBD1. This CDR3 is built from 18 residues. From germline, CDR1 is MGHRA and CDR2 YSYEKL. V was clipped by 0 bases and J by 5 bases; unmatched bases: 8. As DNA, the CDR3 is TGCGCCAGCAGCCAAGATAGGGACAGGGGGCCGAGTGACAATGAGCAGTTCTTC. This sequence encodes CASSQDRDRGPSDNEQFF.

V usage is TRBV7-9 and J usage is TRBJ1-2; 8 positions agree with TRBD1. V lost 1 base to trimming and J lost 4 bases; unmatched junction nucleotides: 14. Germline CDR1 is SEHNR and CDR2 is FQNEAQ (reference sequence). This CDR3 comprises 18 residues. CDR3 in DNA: TGTGCCAGCAGCTTAGGGTGGGGTCCGAGGACAGGGCCCTATGGCTACACCTTC. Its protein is CASSLGWGPRTGPYGYTF. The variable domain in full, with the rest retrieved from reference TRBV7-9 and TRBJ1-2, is DTGVSQNPRHKITKRGQNVTFRCDPISEHNRLYWYRQTLGQGPEFLTYFQNEAQLEKSRLLSDRFSAERPKGSFSTLEIQRTEQGDSAMYLCASSLGWGPRTGPYGYTFGSGTRLTVV.

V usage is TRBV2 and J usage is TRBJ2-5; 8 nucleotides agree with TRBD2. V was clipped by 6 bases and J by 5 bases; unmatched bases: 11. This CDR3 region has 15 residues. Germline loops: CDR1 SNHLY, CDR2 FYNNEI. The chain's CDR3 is CASRAGGGAGETQYF. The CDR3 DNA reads TGTGCCAGCAGGGCGGGAGGAGGGGCGGGGGAGACCCAGTACTTC.

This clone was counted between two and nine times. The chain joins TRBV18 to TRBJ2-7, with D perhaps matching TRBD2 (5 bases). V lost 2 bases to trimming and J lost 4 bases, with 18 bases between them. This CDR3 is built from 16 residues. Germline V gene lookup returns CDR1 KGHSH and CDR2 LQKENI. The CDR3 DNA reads TGTGCCAGCTCACCAATCTCGGGGAATTCCTATTACGAGCAGTACTTC. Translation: CASSPISGNSYYEQYF.

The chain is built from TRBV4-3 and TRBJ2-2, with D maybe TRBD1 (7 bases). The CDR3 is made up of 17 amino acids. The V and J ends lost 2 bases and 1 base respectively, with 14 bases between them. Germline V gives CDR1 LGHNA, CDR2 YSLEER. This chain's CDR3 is CASSQPRGTVNTGELFF. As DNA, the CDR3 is TGCGCCAGCAGCCAACCCAGGGGGACTGTGAACACCGGGGAGCTGTTTTTT.

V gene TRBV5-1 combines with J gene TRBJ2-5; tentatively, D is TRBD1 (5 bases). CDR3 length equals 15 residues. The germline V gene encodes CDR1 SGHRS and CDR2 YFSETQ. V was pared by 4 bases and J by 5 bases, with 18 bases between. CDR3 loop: CASSPLGVFGETQYF. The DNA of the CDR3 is TGCGCCAGCAGCCCCCTAGGGGTATTCGGGGAGACCCAGTACTTC.

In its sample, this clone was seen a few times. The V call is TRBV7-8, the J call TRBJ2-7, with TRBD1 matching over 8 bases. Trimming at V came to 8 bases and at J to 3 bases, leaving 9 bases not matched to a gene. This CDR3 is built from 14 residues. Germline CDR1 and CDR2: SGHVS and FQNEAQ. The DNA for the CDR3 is TGTGCCAGCCTACTGGGACAGGCCGACTACGAGCAGTACTTC. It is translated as CASLLGQADYEQYF.

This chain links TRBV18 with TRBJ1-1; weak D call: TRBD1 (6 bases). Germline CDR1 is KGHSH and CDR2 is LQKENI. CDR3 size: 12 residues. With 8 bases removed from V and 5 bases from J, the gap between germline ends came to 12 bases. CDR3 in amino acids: CASMGAATEAFF. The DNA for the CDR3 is TGTGCCAGCATGGGGGCGGCAACTGAAGCTTTCTTT.

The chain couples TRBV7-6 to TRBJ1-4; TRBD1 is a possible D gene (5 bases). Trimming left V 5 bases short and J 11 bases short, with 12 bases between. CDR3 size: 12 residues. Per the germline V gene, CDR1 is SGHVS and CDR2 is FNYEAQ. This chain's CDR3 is CASSPTEGKLFF. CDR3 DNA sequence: TGTGCCAGCAGCCCAACGGAGGGGAAACTGTTTTTT.

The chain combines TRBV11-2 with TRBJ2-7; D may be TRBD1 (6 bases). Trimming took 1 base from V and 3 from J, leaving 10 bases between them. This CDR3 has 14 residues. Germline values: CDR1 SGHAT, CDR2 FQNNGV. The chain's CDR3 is CASSLGSRGYEQYF. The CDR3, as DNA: TGTGCCAGCAGCTTAGGATCCAGGGGCTACGAGCAGTACTTC.

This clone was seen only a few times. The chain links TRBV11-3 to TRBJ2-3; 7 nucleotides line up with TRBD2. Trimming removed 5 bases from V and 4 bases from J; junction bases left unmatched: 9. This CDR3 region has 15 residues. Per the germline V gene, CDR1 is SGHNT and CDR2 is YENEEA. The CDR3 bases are TGTGCCAGCAGCCCGAGACTAGCTCGGGCAGATACGCAGTATTTT. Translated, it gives CASSPRLARADTQYF. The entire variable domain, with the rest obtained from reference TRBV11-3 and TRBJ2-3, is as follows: EAGVVQSPRYKIIEKKQPVAFWCNPISGHNTLYWYLQNLGQGPELLIRYENEEAVDDSQLPKDRFSAERLKGVDSTLKIQPAELGDSAVYLCASSPRLARADTQYFGPGTRLTVL.

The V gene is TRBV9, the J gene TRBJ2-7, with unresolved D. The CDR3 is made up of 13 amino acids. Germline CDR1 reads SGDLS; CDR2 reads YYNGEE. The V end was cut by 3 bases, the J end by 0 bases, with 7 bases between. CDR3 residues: CASSGISSYEQYF. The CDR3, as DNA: TGTGCCAGCAGCGGGATCAGCTCCTACGAGCAGTACTTC.

The DNA of the CDR3 is TGTGCCAGCCTACGGGACGCGGTCTACAATGAGCAGTTCTTC. This sequence encodes CASLRDAVYNEQFF. The gene calls are TRBV5-4 and TRBJ2-1; D possibly uses TRBD1 or TRBD2 (5 bases each). Trimming took off 7 bases at V and 3 bases at J, with 14 bases between the two ends. This CDR3 comprises 14 residues. Germline loops: CDR1 SGHNT, CDR2 YYREEE (reference sequence).

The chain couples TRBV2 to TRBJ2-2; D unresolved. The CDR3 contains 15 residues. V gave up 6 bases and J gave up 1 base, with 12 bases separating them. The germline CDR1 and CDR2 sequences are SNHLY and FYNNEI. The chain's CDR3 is CASSPGRRNTGELFF. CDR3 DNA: TGTGCCAGCAGCCCAGGACGGCGGAACACCGGGGAGCTGTTTTTT.

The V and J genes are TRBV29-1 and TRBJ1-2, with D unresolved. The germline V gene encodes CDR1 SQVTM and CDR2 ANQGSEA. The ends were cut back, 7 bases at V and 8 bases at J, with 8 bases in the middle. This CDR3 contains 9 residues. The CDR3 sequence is CSESGGYTF. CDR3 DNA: TGCAGCGAATCGGGAGGCTACACCTTC. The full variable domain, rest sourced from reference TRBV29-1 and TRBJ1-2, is SAVISQKPSRDICQRGTSLTIQCQVDSQVTMMFWYRQQPGQSLTLIATANQGSEATYESGFVIDKFPISRPNLTFSTLTVSNMSPEDSSIYLCSESGGYTFGSGTRLTVV.

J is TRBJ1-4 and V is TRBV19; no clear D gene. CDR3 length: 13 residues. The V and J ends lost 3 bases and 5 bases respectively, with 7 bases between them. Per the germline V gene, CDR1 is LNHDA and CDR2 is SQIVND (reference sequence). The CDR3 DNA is TGTGCCAGTAGTATCGGGCGAAATGAAAAACTGTTTTTT. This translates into CASSIGRNEKLFF.

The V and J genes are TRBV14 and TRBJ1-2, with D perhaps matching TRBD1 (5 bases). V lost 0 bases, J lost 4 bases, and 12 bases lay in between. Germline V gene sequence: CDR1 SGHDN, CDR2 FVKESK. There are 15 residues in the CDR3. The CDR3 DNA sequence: TGTGCCAGCAGCCAAGAGAGGGGATGGGGCTATGGCTACACCTTC. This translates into CASSQERGWGYGYTF.

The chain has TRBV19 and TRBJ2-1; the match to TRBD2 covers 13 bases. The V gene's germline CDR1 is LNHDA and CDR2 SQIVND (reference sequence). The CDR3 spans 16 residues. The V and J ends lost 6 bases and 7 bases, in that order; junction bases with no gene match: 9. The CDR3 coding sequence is TGTGCCAGTAGCCGCGCGACTAGCGGGAGGTGGAATGAGCAGTTCTTC. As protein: CASSRATSGRWNEQFF.

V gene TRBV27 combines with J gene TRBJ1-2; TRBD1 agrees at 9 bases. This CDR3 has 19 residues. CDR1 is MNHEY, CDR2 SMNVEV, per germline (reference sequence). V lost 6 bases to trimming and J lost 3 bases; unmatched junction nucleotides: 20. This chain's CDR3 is CASRPRIPGQGTVYYGYTF. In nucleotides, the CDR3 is TGTGCCAGCAGGCCAAGAATCCCGGGACAGGGAACCGTGTACTATGGCTACACCTTC.

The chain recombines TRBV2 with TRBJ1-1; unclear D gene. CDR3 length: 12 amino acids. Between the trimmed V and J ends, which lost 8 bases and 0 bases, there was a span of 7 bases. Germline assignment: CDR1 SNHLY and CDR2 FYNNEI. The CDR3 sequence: CASRRVNTEAFF. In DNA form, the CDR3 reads TGTGCCAGCCGGCGGGTGAACACTGAAGCTTTCTTT.

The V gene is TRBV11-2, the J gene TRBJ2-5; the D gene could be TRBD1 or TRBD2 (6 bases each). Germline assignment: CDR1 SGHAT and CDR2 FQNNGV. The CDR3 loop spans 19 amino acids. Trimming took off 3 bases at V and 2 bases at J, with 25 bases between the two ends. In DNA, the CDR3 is TGTGCCAGCAGCTTGGCGTTCAGGCGGGACAAGACGACTCAAGAGACCCAGTACTTC. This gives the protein CASSLAFRRDKTTQETQYF.

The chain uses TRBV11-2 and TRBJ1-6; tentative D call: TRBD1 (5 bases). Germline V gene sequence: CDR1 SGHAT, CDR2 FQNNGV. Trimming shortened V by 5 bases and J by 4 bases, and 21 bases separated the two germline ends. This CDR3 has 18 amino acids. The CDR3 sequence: CASSPQGAGRIYNSPLHF. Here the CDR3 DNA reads TGTGCCAGCAGCCCCCAAGGCGCGGGACGGATATATAATTCACCCCTCCACTTT.

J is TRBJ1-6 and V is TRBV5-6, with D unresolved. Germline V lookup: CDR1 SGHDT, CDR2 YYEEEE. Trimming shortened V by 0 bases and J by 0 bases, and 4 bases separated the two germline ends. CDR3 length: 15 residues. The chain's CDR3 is CASSLAGSYNSPLHF. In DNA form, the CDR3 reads TGTGCCAGCAGCTTGGCAGGCTCCTATAATTCACCCCTCCACTTT. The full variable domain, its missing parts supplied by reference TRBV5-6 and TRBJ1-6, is DAGVTQSPTHLIKTRGQQVTLRCSPKSGHDTVSWYQQALGQGPQFIFQYYEEEERQRGNFPDRFSGHQFPNYSSELNVNALLLGDSALYLCASSLAGSYNSPLHFGNGTRLTVT.

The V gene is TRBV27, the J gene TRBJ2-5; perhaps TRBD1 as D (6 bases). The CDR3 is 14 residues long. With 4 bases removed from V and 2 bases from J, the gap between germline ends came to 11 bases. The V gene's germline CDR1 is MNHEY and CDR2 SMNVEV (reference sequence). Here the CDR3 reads CASSSIDRQETQYF. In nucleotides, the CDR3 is TGTGCCAGCAGTTCGATCGACAGGCAAGAGACCCAGTACTTC.

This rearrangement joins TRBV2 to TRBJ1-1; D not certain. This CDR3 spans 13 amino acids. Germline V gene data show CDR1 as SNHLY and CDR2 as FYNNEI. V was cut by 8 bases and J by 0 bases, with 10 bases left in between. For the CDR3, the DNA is TGTGCCAGCCGGCAGGCAATGAACACTGAAGCTTTCTTT. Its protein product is CASRQAMNTEAFF.

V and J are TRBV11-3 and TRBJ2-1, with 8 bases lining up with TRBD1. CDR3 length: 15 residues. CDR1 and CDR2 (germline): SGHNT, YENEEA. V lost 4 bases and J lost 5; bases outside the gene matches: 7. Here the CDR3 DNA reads TGTGCCAGCAGCTCACGGACAGGGATCGACAATGAGCAGTTCTTC. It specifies CASSSRTGIDNEQFF.

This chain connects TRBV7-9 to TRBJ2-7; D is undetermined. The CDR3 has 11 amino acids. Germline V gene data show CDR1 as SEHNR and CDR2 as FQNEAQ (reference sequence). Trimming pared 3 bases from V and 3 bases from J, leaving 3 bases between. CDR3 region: CASSLNYEQYF. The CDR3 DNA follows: TGTGCCAGCAGCTTGAACTACGAGCAGTACTTC.

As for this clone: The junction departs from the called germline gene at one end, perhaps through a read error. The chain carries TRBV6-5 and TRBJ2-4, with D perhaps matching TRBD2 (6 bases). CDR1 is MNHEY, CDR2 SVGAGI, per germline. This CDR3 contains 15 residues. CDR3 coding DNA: TGTGCCAGCAGTTCCCCATCACTAGCCCAAAACATTCAGTACTTC. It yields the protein CASSSPSLAQNIQYF.